This is a list of T cell receptor beta chains from one sample in a study of vaccination and CD4 T cells after COVID-19. No antigens are known for them. TCRdb passed the PCR reads through MiXCR, listing each CDR3 protein once. The sample has under 8,500 distinct CDR3 sequences; roughly two fifths are singletons. Sequenced sample: CD4+ T cells from blood, cultured in vitro. Receptors originate from a human donor in good health. Both conserved end residues are part of each CDR3. D genes are given only for firm matches. Rows give clone size only sometimes, using once, few, many, or a class for an expanded clone.

>TRBJ2-3|NA|NA|TRBV7-8
TGTGCCAGCAGCTTGGGACCATGGGGGGACACGCAGTATTTT
CASSLGPWGDTQYF
>TRBJ1-2|few|NA|TRBV6-1
TGTGCCAGCGCCATAGGGGGGGCCCCAGAACGTTATGGCTACACCTTC
CASAIGGAPERYGYTF
>TRBJ2-1|NA|TRBD2|TRBV7-3
TGTGCCAGCAGCTCAACCGGACTAGCGGGGACAGGGTTGGATGAGCAGTTCTTC
CASSSTGLAGTGLDEQFF
>TRBJ1-4|NA|TRBD1|TRBV6-2/TRBV6-3
TGTGCCAGCAGTCTCCAGACAGGGGGTCGTGAAAAACTGTTTTTT
CASSLQTGGREKLFF
>TRBJ1-1|NA|TRBD1|TRBV15
TGTGCCACCAGCGGGACGAGACAGGGCTTCACTGAAGCTTTCTTT
CATSGTRQGFTEAFF
>TRBJ1-5|NA|NA|TRBV7-2
TGTGCCAGCAGCCCAGCCGGCATATACAATCAGCCCCAGCATTTT
CASSPAGIYNQPQHF
>TRBJ1-2|NA|NA|TRBV19
TGTGCCAGTAGTCCACGCCTCGACTATGGCTACACCTTC
CASSPRLDYGYTF
>TRBJ2-3|NA|NA|TRBV5-1
TGCGCCAGCAGCCCTGGCCGTTCGGCAGATACGCAGTATTTT
CASSPGRSADTQYF
>TRBJ1-4|NA|NA|TRBV20-1
TGCAGTGCTCCCGAATATGGGGGAAACGAAAAACTGTTTTTT
CSAPEYGGNEKLFF
>TRBJ2-1|NA|NA|TRBV19
TGTGCCAGTAGTATAATTGGGGTACATGAGCAGTTCTTC
CASSIIGVHEQFF
>TRBJ1-2|few|NA|TRBV19
TGTGCCAGTAGTATGGATGGAGGGGTAAACTATGGCTACACCTTC
CASSMDGGVNYGYTF
>TRBJ1-3|few|NA|TRBV27
TGTGCCAGCAGTTTACGAATAGGGGACACCATATATTTT
CASSLRIGDTIYF
>TRBJ1-5|few|TRBD1|TRBV6-2/TRBV6-3
TGTGCCAGCAGCCATGGACAGGGAGCTTGGCCCCAGCATTTT
CASSHGQGAWPQHF
>TRBJ1-1|few|NA|TRBV27
TGTGCCAGCAGTTTTAGGGGTTGGGCAGGCCTCACGAACACTGAAGCTTTCTTT
CASSFRGWAGLTNTEAFF
>TRBJ1-1|few|TRBD1|TRBV11-2
TGTGCCCTCAATCCGGGACAGGTGAACACTGAAGCTTTCTTT
CALNPGQVNTEAFF
>TRBJ1-2|NA|TRBD1|TRBV20-1
TGCAGTGCTAGAGAAAGAGGGACAGGACGTTCTAACTATGGCTACACCTTC
CSARERGTGRSNYGYTF
>TRBJ1-1|NA|NA|TRBV6-1
TGTGCCAGCGGTCGGGGCTGGGGCACTGAAGCTTTCTTT
CASGRGWGTEAFF
>TRBJ2-3|NA|TRBD1|TRBV20-1
TGCAGTGCTAGAGGCCGACAGGGGGTCACAGATACGCAGTATTTT
CSARGRQGVTDTQYF
>TRBJ1-1|NA|NA|TRBV7-8
TGTGCCAGCAGCTTGTTTCAGCTGAACACTGAAGCTTTCTTT
CASSLFQLNTEAFF
>TRBJ1-1|NA|NA|TRBV6-2/TRBV6-3
TGTGCCAGCACCTACACCGGAGGGACTGAAGCTTTCTTT
CASTYTGGTEAFF
>TRBJ1-2|NA|TRBD1|TRBV7-6
TGTGCCAGCAGCTTAGGCCCGGGACAGGGAGATGGCTACACCTTC
CASSLGPGQGDGYTF
>TRBJ1-1|NA|NA|TRBV6-1
TGTGCCAGCAGGACACTTACGGGGGGGAACACTGAAGCTTTCTTT
CASRTLTGGNTEAFF
>TRBJ2-3|few|NA|TRBV20-1
TGCAGTGCTAGAAAGGCGGTGGGCACAGATACGCAGTATTTT
CSARKAVGTDTQYF
>TRBJ1-5|few|TRBD1|TRBV2
TGTGCCAGCAGGACCGGGACAGGGTCGAATCAGCCCCAGCATTTT
CASRTGTGSNQPQHF
>TRBJ2-7|few|TRBD1|TRBV10-3
TGTGCCATCAGTGAACAGGGGGCCTACGAGCAGTACTTC
CAISEQGAYEQYF
>TRBJ2-5|once|NA|TRBV2
TGTGCCAGCACTGGGTCTCAAGAGACCCAGTACTTC
CASTGSQETQYF